The T cell receptor (beta chain) under discussion was sequenced for a study of regulatory T cells in long-lasting Graves disease. Arm-PCR of CDR3 regions with iRepertoire HTBI primers generated TCR beta libraries. Using its own MiXCR run on the multiplex PCR reads, TCRdb lists one record per CDR3 protein. The sample has around 320,000 distinct CDR3 sequences, roughly 17% seen once. Germline V gives CDR1 SGHRS, CDR2 YFSETQ. The CDR3 length is 15 residues. With 1 base clipped from V and 2 bases from J, the junction kept 1 base outside the gene matches. The table lists this clonotype with many counts. The sample's time point: newly diagnosed GD, antithyroid drugs for less than 3 months. From RNA extracted from PBMCs, the TCR library was made. These records were also assigned to another study, of T cells in Graves' hyperthyroidism and ophthalmopathy. According to that study: First-round RT-PCR of the TCR CDR3 relied on the HTBI primer set. A model of 13 V-J pairs discriminated ophthalmopathy from stable hyperthyroidism.

The TCR was taken from a man aged 40-49 years with Graves disease. V gene TRBV5-1 combines with J gene TRBJ2-7, with 12 bases lining up with TRBD2. The sequenced sample was peripheral blood mononuclear cells (PBMCs), obtained at new diagnosis, from a patient treated with antithyroid drugs. This CDR3 reads CASSLTSGGTYEQYF. In nucleotides, the CDR3 is TGCGCCAGCAGCTTGACTAGCGGGGGGACCTACGAGCAGTACTTC. The entire variable domain, with the rest obtained from reference TRBV5-1 and TRBJ2-7, is as follows: KAGVTQTPRYLIKTRGQQVTLSCSPISGHRSVSWYQQTPGQGLQFLFEYFSETQRNKGNFPGRFSGRQFSNSRSEMNVSTLELGDSALYLCASSLTSGGTYEQYFGPGTRLTVT.